This T cell receptor (beta chain) originates from a study of PD-1 blockade in classical Hodgkin lymphoma. In the study overall: The patients were dosed with nivolumab 3 mg/kg, infused intravenously every 2 weeks.

CDR1 SGHDN and CDR2 FVKESK come from the germline V gene. The CDR3 extends over 15 amino acids. Trimming removed 6 bases from V and 2 bases from J, with 15 bases in between. Study-wide results and caveats: Complete responders matched newly diagnosed patients in baseline diversity. Still unresolved is the cause of the repertoire differences, which may be disease activity or prior therapy. CD4+ TCR diversity, unlike CD8+, climbed significantly by C4D1.

Concerning this clone: Antigen specificity is unknown.

Libraries were prepared by immunoSEQ multiplex PCR; TCRdb keeps only in-frame clonotypes and omits some of them. Of fewer than 25,000 clones in the sample, over 65% were seen once. Relapse was seen in all patients after autologous stem cell transplantation, and brentuximab vedotin exposure was variable. The clonotype originates from a human donor with classical Hodgkin lymphoma. Material: peripheral blood mononuclear cells (PBMCs), obtained at baseline. The chain employs TRBV14 and TRBJ2-3, with no clear D. Here the CDR3 DNA reads TGTGCCAGCAGACCCTGGGCGGAGCCCACAGATACGCAGTATTTT. Its translation is CASRPWAEPTDTQYF.